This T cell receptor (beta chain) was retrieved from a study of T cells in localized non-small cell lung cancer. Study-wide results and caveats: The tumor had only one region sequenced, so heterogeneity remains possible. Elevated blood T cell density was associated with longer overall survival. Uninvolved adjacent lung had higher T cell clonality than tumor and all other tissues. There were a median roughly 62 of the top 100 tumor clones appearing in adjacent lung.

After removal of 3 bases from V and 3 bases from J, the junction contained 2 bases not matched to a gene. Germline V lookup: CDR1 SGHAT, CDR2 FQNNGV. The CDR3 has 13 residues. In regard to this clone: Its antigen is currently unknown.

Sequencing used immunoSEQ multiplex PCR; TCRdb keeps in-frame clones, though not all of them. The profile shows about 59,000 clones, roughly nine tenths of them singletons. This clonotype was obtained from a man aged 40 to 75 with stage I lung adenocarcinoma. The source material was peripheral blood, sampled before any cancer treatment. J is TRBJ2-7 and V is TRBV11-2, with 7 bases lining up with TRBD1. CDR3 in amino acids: CASSLGQSYEQYF. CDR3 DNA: TGTGCCAGCAGCTTGGGACAGAGCTACGAGCAGTACTTC. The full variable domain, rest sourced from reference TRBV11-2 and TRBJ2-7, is EAGVAQSPRYKIIEKRQSVAFWCNPISGHATLYWYQQILGQGPKLLIQFQNNGVVDDSQLPKDRFSAERLKGVDSTLKIQPAKLEDSAVYLCASSLGQSYEQYFGPGTRLTVT.